This section outlines one TCR beta chain sequence together with its context. Its target is unknown. Clones were sequenced by immunoSEQ multiplex PCR, and TCRdb holds only the in-frame ones, with some missing. The sample yields about 130,000 clones, 90% to 97% seen once. The record originates from a study of cytomegalovirus exposure and HLA in healthy donors. Background on the study: The 120 validation repertoires used the same platform as the roughly 700 first-cohort repertoires (as reported by a later analysis). Study-wide points: Reports showed the classifier diagnosing cytomegalovirus status with high specificity and sensitivity. Most TCR sequences were seen very rarely across donors, but some public TCRs occurred in many. The authors confirmed in vitro that a few CMV-associated chains were specific for CMV antigens.

This CDR3 comprises 17 residues. V lost 2 bases, J lost 4 bases, and 18 bases lay in between. CDR1 SGHNT and CDR2 YENEEA come from the germline V gene. The chain combines TRBV11-3 with TRBJ2-1; D is perhaps TRBD2 (7 bases). Sequenced: PBMCs. This TCR derives from a man between 18 and 29 years old in good health and CMV-seronegative. CDR3 residues: CASSLNPAGAGYNEQFF. Written as DNA, the CDR3 is TGTGCCAGCAGCTTAAACCCCGCGGGGGCCGGGTACAATGAGCAGTTCTTC. Full variable domain (remainder filled in from reference TRBV11-3 and TRBJ2-1): EAGVVQSPRYKIIEKKQPVAFWCNPISGHNTLYWYLQNLGQGPELLIRYENEEAVDDSQLPKDRFSAERLKGVDSTLKIQPAELGDSAVYLCASSLNPAGAGYNEQFFGPGTRLTVL.